This T cell receptor (beta chain) originates from a study of shared clonotypes between healthy human individuals (dated by TCRdb to about 2020). For the study in its entirety: The cohort included a few men and a couple of women between 18 and 49 years of age. Per donor, three plates each were used for CD4 naive and CD4 memory, two for CD8 naive, and one for CD8 memory. To estimate repertoire size and how much clonotypes are shared between individuals, the study performed deep sequencing of blood TCR repertoires from five healthy adults. Different laboratories and diverse techniques were used to prepare libraries and sequence TCR repertoires, to increase sequencing depth and limit assay-specific biases. Per donor, leukapheresis produced somewhere between about 0.85 and 9.5 billion PBMCs. The full study reports these points: Based on pairwise subsampling, the degree of clonotype sharing among donors was expected to be affected by sequencing depth. Estimated clonotype richness was generally larger for naive than for memory subsets. Across a handful of donors, 4.5% to 6.5% of naive CD4, approximately 4% of naive CD8, 2.3% of memory CD4, and roughly 0.4% of memory CD8 clonotypes were shared. Only blood was sampled, and tissue TCR repertoires likely differ from those in blood. Rarefaction of sorted-subset datasets indicated incomplete sequencing despite the large sequencing depth. Compared with non-shared clonotypes, clonotypes shared by all four sorted-subset donors had higher generation probabilities. Because the study included only a small number of donors, the genetic and exposure-history diversity represented was limited.

Using the deep immunoSEQ assay, multiplex PCR amplified TCR CDR3 regions from genomic DNA. For each cell subset, the extracted genomic DNA was distributed evenly across all wells of several immunoSEQ 96-well plates, and each plate served as one replicate. For sorted subsets, about 210 ng of genomic DNA, equivalent to about 30,000 T cell genomes, went into each replicate PCR. The purified libraries were quantified using a Qubit 3.0 fluorometer, sized with a Bioanalyzer 2100, and then quantified again using the KAPA Library Quantification kit. A separate single-read 150-cycle Illumina NextSeq 550 flow cell was used to sequence each immunoSEQ 96-well plate. In the paper's pipeline: The immunoSEQ output contained only junctional sequences without quality scores, so filtering could not match that applied to full-length reads. To assign V/J genes and CDR3, sequences were annotated against IMGT germline references using PyIR, a Python wrapper for IgBLAST v1.9. Reads were filtered out if the reads had weak V/J assignments (E-value above 1e-6), no CDR3, stop codons, out-of-frame junctions, or ambiguous translated residues. A V3J clonotype was defined by an identical inferred V gene, J gene, and CDR3 amino acid sequence. The percentage overlap between two repertoires was calculated by dividing the number of shared unique clonotypes by the size of the smaller repertoire. Repertoire richness was assessed with RTK rarefaction, the Chao1 estimator, and Recon v2.1 estimates of unobserved clonotypes. OLGA was used to compute generation probabilities for all TCRbeta clonotypes that the gDNA method yielded from a few donors. TCRdb re-hosts the immuneACCESS table, in-frame sequences only. Its copies lack some clones; in the studies checked, an unresolved V gene accounts for under half of them, and the cause for the rest is not known. V and J calls plus clone size are reproduced from that table; the DNA served to infer D and trimming. For this sample there are around 2,000,000 clones; roughly 94% appear just once. The biggest ten clones account for 0.1% to 0.15% of the sample.

Healthy HIV-negative adults with no recently reported acute infections or vaccinations were included as donors. All donors were Caucasian adults living in Nashville, Tennessee, USA. CD4+ T cells were enriched by magnetic negative selection; naive cells were then positively selected on CD45RA, and the negative fraction formed the memory subset. Blood was obtained by leukapheresis, after which PBMCs were separated by Ficoll-Histopaque density gradient centrifugation and cryopreserved in liquid nitrogen vapor phase. Purity and quantity of every magnetically sorted T cell population were checked by analytical flow cytometry. Each sorted fraction had its genomic DNA isolated and then quantified by UV absorbance on a Nanodrop 2000c. Details on this clone: The antigen this receptor binds is unknown. It has no much larger one-base neighbor in the sample; base qualities were not kept.

The sequence was obtained from a man aged 18 to 30 in good health. Sequencing input: naive CD4+ T cells sorted from blood. This specimen's cell subset or site label, interpreted: CD45RA+ positively selected.

The DNA is as follows: TGTGCCAGCAGTGAAAAAGGGGGGTCCCAGTACTTC. Its amino acids are CASSEKGGSQYF. The chain joins TRBV6-4 to TRBJ2-5; the D gene is perhaps TRBD1 or TRBD2, as each covers 6 bases. The germline V gene supplies CDR1 MRHNA and CDR2 SNTAGT. V and J are truncated by 3 bases and 9 bases respectively, leaving an intervening sequence of 11 bases. From the cysteine through the phenylalanine, the CDR3 covers 12 amino acids. Of the read, only the CDR3 DNA is kept; its 36 bases are in frame from base 1.